This is a list of T cell receptor beta chains from one sample in a study of CD8+ T cells in alopecia areata. Profiling relied on immunoSEQ multiplex PCR, and the TCRdb table lists in-frame clones only, not all of them. The sample lists roughly 190,000 clones; around 56% were seen once. The material was CD4+ T cells sorted from blood, obtained at week 4, from a patient treated with tofacitinib. The receptors here all came from a human donor with alopecia areata. Each CDR3 is given with its conserved first and last residue. D genes are given only for firm matches. Size is omitted from some rows. Given values are once, few, many or a class for expanded clones.

D gene	J gene	clone size	CDR3 length	V gene	CDR3 DNA	CDR3 protein
NA	TRBJ1-1	few	13	TRBV4-3	TGCGCCAGCAGCCTCGACAGGAACACTGAAGCTTTCTTT	CASSLDRNTEAFF
TRBD2	TRBJ2-2	NA	16	TRBV5-1	TGCGCCAGCAGCCCTGCGGGACTAGACAACACCGGGGAGCTGTTTTTT	CASSPAGLDNTGELFF
TRBD1	TRBJ1-4	NA	15	TRBV29-1	TGCAGCGTTGAACTGGGACAGGGCACTAATGAAAAACTGTTTTTT	CSVELGQGTNEKLFF
TRBD1	TRBJ1-6	few	15	TRBV19	TGTGCCAGTAGCCAAATCGACAGGGGCAATTCACCCCTCCACTTT	CASSQIDRGNSPLHF
TRBD1	TRBJ1-1	NA	16	TRBV9	TGTGCCAGCAGCCTTACTAGGGACAGGACGAACACTGAAGCTTTCTTT	CASSLTRDRTNTEAFF
NA	TRBJ1-1	NA	13	TRBV6-5	TGTGCCAGCAGTTACAGGGGTACCACTGAAGCTTTCTTT	CASSYRGTTEAFF
NA	TRBJ2-5	NA	11	TRBV29-1	TGCAGCGCCAATACCCGAGAGACCCAGTACTTC	CSANTRETQYF
NA	TRBJ2-3	NA	16	TRBV27	TGTGCCAGCAGTTTAAATCGGCGGTCTAGCACAGATACGCAGTATTTT	CASSLNRRSSTDTQYF
NA	TRBJ1-1	NA	12	TRBV5-4	TGTGCCAGCAGCTTCGGTGATGGTGAAGCTTTCTTT	CASSFGDGEAFF
NA	TRBJ1-5	NA	12	TRBV2	TGTGCCAGCAGTAGCTCACGGCAGCCCCAGCATTTT	CASSSSRQPQHF
NA	TRBJ2-5	NA	13	TRBV30	TGTGCCTGGAGTTCCCGGCTGGGCGAGACCCAGTACTTC	CAWSSRLGETQYF
NA	TRBJ2-5	NA	13	TRBV5-4	TGTGCCAGCAGCTTGCAGGGACAAGAGACCCAGTACTTC	CASSLQGQETQYF
TRBD1	TRBJ1-2	NA	14	TRBV6-6	TGTGCCGGCAGCAAGGGCAGGGGGCTTAAGGGCTACACCTTC	CAGSKGRGLKGYTF
TRBD1	TRBJ1-6	NA	12	TRBV2	TGTGCCAGCAGTGAAGTGGGACAGGGGGAGCACTTT	CASSEVGQGEHF
NA	TRBJ2-5	few	13	TRBV5-4	TGTGCCAGCAGCTCGCGGACGGAAGAGACCCAGTACTTC	CASSSRTEETQYF
NA	TRBJ2-3	NA	13	TRBV29-1	TGCAGCGTCGAACGGCAGGGAACAGATACGCAGTATTTT	CSVERQGTDTQYF
TRBD1	TRBJ1-6	NA	15	TRBV30	TGTGCCTGGAGTGTGGGACAGGGACCCTGGTCACCCCTCCACTTT	CAWSVGQGPWSPLHF
NA	TRBJ2-3	NA	13	TRBV7-6	TGTGCCAGCAGCCCCGGCAGCACAGATACGCAGTATTTT	CASSPGSTDTQYF
NA	TRBJ2-5	NA	12	TRBV6-4	TGTGCCAGCAGGAGGGGTCCAGAGACCCAGTACTTC	CASRRGPETQYF
NA	TRBJ1-1	once	14	TRBV5-1	TGCGCCAGCAGCTTGGCCTCAGTGAACACTGAAGCTTTCTTT	CASSLASVNTEAFF
NA	TRBJ2-3	few	15	TRBV6-1	TGTGCCAGCAGTGAATGGCCAAGGGGGACAGATACGCAGTATTTT	CASSEWPRGTDTQYF
TRBD1	TRBJ2-6	NA	13	TRBV5-1	TGCGCCAGCAGCTACGGACAGGGGAACGTCCTGACTTTC	CASSYGQGNVLTF
NA	TRBJ2-3	few	13	TRBV5-1	TGCGCCAGCAGCTTGGCCAGCACAGATACGCAGTATTTT	CASSLASTDTQYF
NA	TRBJ1-1	NA	14	TRBV5-1	TGCGCCAGCAGCTTGGCCCAGGGGAGAACTGAAGCTTTCTTT	CASSLAQGRTEAFF
TRBD1	TRBJ1-2	NA	11	TRBV29-1	TGCAGTACCGGGACAGTTTATGGCTACACCTTC	CSTGTVYGYTF
NA	TRBJ2-2	NA	16	TRBV7-2	TGTGCCAGCAGCCCGAAGACGGGATTCAACACCGGGGAGCTGTTTTTT	CASSPKTGFNTGELFF
NA	TRBJ1-3	NA	15	TRBV5-1	TGCGCCAGCAGCTTAGGGGTTCGGTCTGGAAACACCATATATTTT	CASSLGVRSGNTIYF
NA	TRBJ1-2	once	13	TRBV2	TGTGCCAGCAGTGAATGGCAGAACTATGGCTACACCTTC	CASSEWQNYGYTF
NA	TRBJ2-3	NA	14	TRBV4-2	TGTGCCAGCAGCCAAGAGGTCAGACCAGATACGCAGTATTTT	CASSQEVRPDTQYF
NA	TRBJ1-2	NA	13	TRBV15	TGTGCCACCAGCAGAGACCCTTCATATGGCTACACCTTC	CATSRDPSYGYTF
NA	TRBJ1-3	NA	13	TRBV28	TGTGCCAGCAGTCGGACAGATGAAAACACCATATATTTT	CASSRTDENTIYF
NA	TRBJ2-1	few	9	TRBV30	TGTGCCTGGGGCCGCGAGCAGTTCTTC	CAWGREQFF
TRBD1	TRBJ2-7	NA	15	TRBV9	TGTGCCAGCAGCGCCCGACAGGGAAGCTCCTACGAGCAGTACTTC	CASSARQGSSYEQYF
TRBD1	TRBJ1-1	NA	13	TRBV30	TGTGCCTGGAGTGTGGGACAGGGTGCCAAAGCTTTCTTT	CAWSVGQGAKAFF
NA	TRBJ2-5	NA	13	TRBV30	TGTGCCTACGGCCGCCAGAACCAAGAGACCCAGTACTTC	CAYGRQNQETQYF
TRBD2	TRBJ2-7	NA	15	TRBV4-3	TGCGCCAGCAGCCACCGACTAGCGGGGGCATACGAGCAGTACTTC	CASSHRLAGAYEQYF
NA	TRBJ2-7	NA	14	TRBV5-1	TGCGCCAGCAGCACTAGTCCTACCTCCTACGAGCAGTACTTC	CASSTSPTSYEQYF
NA	TRBJ2-3	NA	12	TRBV5-1	TGCGCCAGCAGCTTGGGGGCAGATACGCAGTATTTT	CASSLGADTQYF
NA	TRBJ1-4	few	15	TRBV11-2	TGTGCCAGCAGCTTAAGGGGCCTTAATAATGAAAAACTGTTTTTT	CASSLRGLNNEKLFF
TRBD2	TRBJ2-5	NA	13	TRBV6-1	TGTGCCGGGGCTAGCGGGGGGGAAGAGACCCAGTACTTC	CAGASGGEETQYF
TRBD1	TRBJ2-7	NA	14	TRBV28	TGTGCCAGCAGCGGGACAGGGGTTTCCTACGAGCAGTACTTC	CASSGTGVSYEQYF
NA	TRBJ2-2	NA	16	TRBV23-1	TGCGCCAGCAGTCAATCGCGGGACAGTTACACCGGGGAGCTGTTTTTT	CASSQSRDSYTGELFF
NA	TRBJ2-7	NA	15	TRBV11-2	TGTGCCAGCAGCTTCCCCGGACTTGGGTTCTACGAGCAGTACTTC	CASSFPGLGFYEQYF
NA	TRBJ2-3	NA	14	TRBV29-1	TGCAGCGTTGAATTCCCCCCGGGGTCAGATACGCAGTATTTT	CSVEFPPGSDTQYF
TRBD1	TRBJ1-1	NA	15	TRBV18	TGTGCCAGCTCACCCGTAAGGGGGCAGAGCACTGAAGCTTTCTTT	CASSPVRGQSTEAFF